These 29 T cell receptor beta chains were all obtained from the same sample, sequenced in a study of blood T cell repertoires in COVID-19. Data came from immunoSEQ multiplex PCR; TCRdb stores just in-frame clones and leaves some out. The sample lists 250,000 to 350,000 clones, roughly 90% occurring once. Sequenced input: peripheral blood. The receptors here all came from a man aged 18 to 35 who had recovered from COVID-19.

The CDR3 here is CASRNPRTANYGYTF. The DNA for the CDR3 is TGTGCCAGCAGAAACCCCCGGACAGCTAACTATGGCTACACCTTC. This sequence joins TRBV6-6 and TRBJ1-2; D possibly corresponds to TRBD1 (6 bases). This CDR3 is built from 15 residues. With 6 bases removed from V and 0 bases from J, the gap between germline ends came to 14 bases. Germline assignment: CDR1 MNHNY and CDR2 SVGAGI (reference sequence).

The chain employs TRBV25-1 and TRBJ2-7, with 11 bases aligning to TRBD2. CDR1 is MGHDK, CDR2 SYGVNS, per germline. Losses at the gene ends were 5 bases for V and 4 bases for J; bases not matched to a gene: 7. The CDR3 contains 15 residues. CDR3 loop: CASSTGTSGSYEQYF. Written as DNA, the CDR3 is TGTGCCAGCAGTACCGGGACTAGCGGCTCTTACGAGCAGTACTTC.

This clone occurred once. The chain couples TRBV28 to TRBJ2-3; D perhaps matches TRBD2 (5 bases). CDR1 MDHEN and CDR2 SYDVKM come from the germline V gene. The CDR3 extends over 15 amino acids. Between the trimmed V and J ends, which lost 3 bases and 2 bases, there was a span of 12 bases. The CDR3 spells CASSFDDRDTDTQYF. Here the CDR3 DNA reads TGTGCCAGCAGTTTCGATGACCGGGACACAGATACGCAGTATTTT.

The V call is TRBV6-5, the J call TRBJ1-2; 10 bases are a match to TRBD1. This CDR3 comprises 15 residues. Germline CDR1 and CDR2: MNHEY and SVGAGI. With V trimmed by 5 bases and J by 8 bases, 11 bases remained unmatched. The CDR3 nucleotides read TGTGCCAGCAGTACTCCCGGGACAGGGGTTGGGGGCTACACCTTC. Residues: CASSTPGTGVGGYTF.

The chain recombines TRBV27 with TRBJ1-4; 7 nucleotides align to TRBD1. The germline V gene encodes CDR1 MNHEY and CDR2 SMNVEV (reference sequence). V lost 2 bases, J lost 8 bases, and 5 bases stayed unmatched. The CDR3 contains 14 residues. The CDR3 reads CASSLQGGREKLFF. The CDR3 bases are TGTGCCAGCAGTTTACAGGGGGGACGGGAAAAACTGTTTTTT.

The V call is TRBV2, the J call TRBJ2-7, with 9 bases identical to TRBD1. The CDR3 covers 16 residues. The germline gives CDR1 SNHLY, CDR2 FYNNEI. V dropped 4 bases and J dropped 5; count of bases not matched to a gene: 12. The CDR3 nucleotides read TGTGCCAGCAGTGCGTCACCGGGACAGGGAATACACGAGCAGTACTTC. Amino acids: CASSASPGQGIHEQYF.

This clone appeared once. The gene calls are TRBV18 and TRBJ2-2; perhaps TRBD1 as D (5 bases). Trimming removed 4 bases at V and 5 bases at J, with 5 bases between. CDR1 KGHSH and CDR2 LQKENI come from the germline V gene. The CDR3 sequence is 12 residues long. Here the CDR3 DNA reads TGTGCCAGCTCACAGGGGACCGGGGAGCTGTTTTTT. This gives the protein CASSQGTGELFF.

This rearrangement joins TRBV6-1 to TRBJ1-1, with 8 positions matching TRBD1. Trimming took 1 base from V and 3 from J; bases not matched to a gene: 1. This CDR3 contains 14 residues. The V gene's germline CDR1 is MNHNS and CDR2 SASEGT. CDR3 in DNA: TGTGCCAGCAGTGAAGGACAGGGGCACACTGAAGCTTTCTTT. This codes for CASSEGQGHTEAFF.

The chain is built from TRBV6-5 and TRBJ2-2; TRBD2 might be the D (5 bases). Per germline, CDR1 MNHEY and CDR2 SVGAGI. This CDR3 has 14 amino acids. V was shortened by 3 bases and J by 7 bases, with 12 bases between the two germline ends. The CDR3 bases are TGTGCCAGCAGTTATAGCCGGGATTTCGGGGAGCTGTTTTTT. Translating gives CASSYSRDFGELFF.

This chain links TRBV4-1 with TRBJ1-1, with a tentative D call TRBD1 (5 bases). This CDR3 spans 15 amino acids. Per germline, CDR1 MGHRA and CDR2 YSYEKL. Trimming pared 0 bases from V and 6 bases from J, leaving 14 bases between. The CDR3 protein is CASSQDLAGDSEAFF. CDR3 in DNA: TGCGCCAGCAGCCAAGATCTTGCCGGGGACTCTGAAGCTTTCTTT.

V gene TRBV5-3 combines with J gene TRBJ1-2; TRBD1 matches at 8 bases. TRBV5-3 is labeled an ORF, and its function is uncertain. This CDR3 contains 15 residues. V was pared by 10 bases and J by 1 base, with 12 bases of the junction left unmatched. CDR3 sequence: CADTYPGGRNYGYTF. For the CDR3, the DNA is TGTGCCGACACCTACCCAGGGGGCCGTAACTATGGCTACACCTTC.

This clone was counted between two and nine times. The genes are TRBV3-1 (or the pseudogene TRBV3-2) and TRBJ1-2; TRBD1 is a possible D gene (5 bases). This CDR3 comprises 16 residues. V lost 1 base to trimming and J lost 5 bases, with 17 bases between them. The V gene's germline CDR1 is LGHDT and CDR2 YNNKEL (reference sequence). DNA for the CDR3: TGTGCCAGCAGCCAAGGGCCGTTACAGGATAGATATGGCTACACCTTC. The encoded protein is CASSQGPLQDRYGYTF.

In its sample, this clone was seen once. The gene calls are TRBV2 and TRBJ2-5; maybe TRBD1 (6 bases). There are 16 residues in the CDR3. CDR1 and CDR2 (germline): SNHLY, FYNNEI. V shed 2 bases and J shed 7 bases, with 20 bases lying between them. Written as DNA, the CDR3 is TGTGCCAGCAGTGAAAAGGGGGTTTCTTTGATAGGGACCCAGTACTTC. It yields the protein CASSEKGVSLIGTQYF.

This clone was seen only once. This rearrangement joins TRBV6-2 or TRBV6-3 to TRBJ2-6; perhaps TRBD2 as D (6 bases). Deletions cut 3 bases from V and 4 bases from J, with 13 bases between. The CDR3 length is 16 residues. The V gene's germline CDR1 is MNHEY and CDR2 SVGEGT. The chain's CDR3 is CASSYLWGEGANVLTF. CDR3 nucleotides: TGTGCCAGCAGTTATCTTTGGGGGGAGGGGGCCAACGTCCTGACTTTC.

This chain joins TRBV5-1 and TRBJ2-5, with 8 bases lining up with TRBD2. V lost 7 bases to trimming and J lost 4 bases; unmatched junction nucleotides: 9. Germline V gives CDR1 SGHRS, CDR2 YFSETQ. The CDR3 covers 14 residues. The CDR3 coding sequence is TGCGCCAGCGGTACTAGCGGATCATTAGAGACCCAGTACTTC. Translation gives CASGTSGSLETQYF.

This chain joins TRBV11-1 and TRBJ2-7, with TRBD2 matching 7 bases. This CDR3 contains 16 residues. Germline V gene lookup returns CDR1 SGHAT and CDR2 FQDESV (reference sequence). J lost 3 bases, V lost 6 bases, and 14 bases had no gene match. CDR3 sequence reads: CASSTTAGPFHYEQYF. In DNA, the CDR3 is TGTGCCAGCAGTACGACAGCGGGGCCTTTTCACTACGAGCAGTACTTC.

This clone was observed once. V and J are TRBV30 and TRBJ1-1; D unresolved. V was shortened by 4 bases and J by 7 bases, with 13 bases between the two germline ends. Germline-derived CDR1 and CDR2 are GTSNPN and SVGIG (reference sequence). This CDR3 has 12 residues. CDR3 DNA sequence: TGTGCCTGGAAACCTCGCGGAGGTGAAGCTTTCTTT. Its protein product is CAWKPRGGEAFF.

The V call is TRBV27, the J call TRBJ1-1; 10 bases fit TRBD1. Germline V gene lookup returns CDR1 MNHEY and CDR2 SMNVEV (reference sequence). J lost 5 bases, V lost 10 bases, and 7 bases had no gene match. The CDR3 loop spans 13 amino acids. The CDR3 spells CATWDRGLTEAFF. CDR3 DNA: TGTGCCACCTGGGACAGGGGCCTTACTGAAGCTTTCTTT.

The chain has TRBV7-9 and TRBJ2-5; possibly TRBD2 for D (6 bases). Germline CDR1 and CDR2: SEHNR and FQNEAQ (reference sequence). V lost 5 bases and J 5 bases, leaving 21 bases between the germline ends. The CDR3 extends over 16 amino acids. CDR3 residues: CASSTRELLSGETQYF. The DNA for the CDR3 is TGTGCCAGCAGCACCCGGGAGCTTTTGTCAGGGGAGACCCAGTACTTC.

This chain links TRBV18 with TRBJ2-7, with D maybe TRBD1 (6 bases). The CDR3 contains 14 residues. The V end lost 5 bases, the J end lost 6 bases, and 17 bases lay between the germline ends. The germline V gene encodes CDR1 KGHSH and CDR2 LQKENI. The CDR3, as DNA: TGTGCCAGCTCAAGAACCGGGACAAAAGGCGAGCAGTACTTC. Translation: CASSRTGTKGEQYF.

The count of this clone is one. This sequence joins TRBV6-2 or TRBV6-3 and TRBJ1-3, with D perhaps matching TRBD1 (5 bases). The CDR3 totals 16 residues. Germline values: CDR1 MNHEY, CDR2 SVGEGT. Trimming took off 0 bases at V and 0 bases at J, with 9 bases between the two ends. This chain's CDR3 is CASSYSIDSSGNTIYF. CDR3 DNA sequence: TGTGCCAGCAGTTACTCGATTGACAGCTCTGGAAACACCATATATTTT.

V gene TRBV11-3 combines with J gene TRBJ1-2; D not certain. Germline V gives CDR1 SGHNT, CDR2 YENEEA. Trimming pared 7 bases from V and 2 bases from J, leaving 11 bases between. This CDR3 comprises 13 residues. The CDR3 protein is CASTVSLNYGYTF. DNA of the CDR3: TGTGCCAGCACCGTCTCCCTCAACTATGGCTACACCTTC.

This chain joins TRBV19 and TRBJ2-1; no definite D call. Trimming shortened V by 4 bases and J by 4 bases, and 5 bases separated the two germline ends. Germline V gene data show CDR1 as LNHDA and CDR2 as SQIVND (reference sequence). The length of the CDR3 is 12 residues. CDR3 bases: TGTGCCAGTAGTACCCAGTACAATGAGCAGTTCTTC. Protein product: CASSTQYNEQFF.

The chain has TRBV6-2 or TRBV6-3 and TRBJ1-4, with 8 bases that match TRBD1. The trim removed 6 bases at V and 6 bases at J, leaving 6 bases unmatched. Germline V CDR1 and CDR2: MNHEY, SVGEGT. This CDR3 has 14 residues. CDR3 residues: CASSRTGRDEKLFF. CDR3 DNA: TGTGCCAGCAGCCGGACAGGGAGGGATGAAAAACTGTTTTTT.

The chain combines TRBV5-6 with TRBJ2-7; TRBD1 matches at 10 bases. The germline CDR1 and CDR2 sequences are SGHDT and YYEEEE. The V and J ends lost 2 bases and 3 bases, in that order; junction bases with no gene match: 2. The CDR3 length is 14 residues. The CDR3 region is CASSFGTGDYEQYF. DNA for the CDR3: TGTGCCAGCAGCTTTGGGACAGGGGACTACGAGCAGTACTTC.

The chain recombines TRBV5-1 with TRBJ2-7; tentative D call: TRBD2 (6 bases). The CDR3 extends over 13 amino acids. Per the germline V gene, CDR1 is SGHRS and CDR2 is YFSETQ. Trimming took off 0 bases at V and 4 bases at J, with 8 bases between the two ends. Here the CDR3 reads CASSLGRDYEQYF. In DNA, the CDR3 is TGCGCCAGCAGCTTGGGGCGGGATTACGAGCAGTACTTC.

The chain is built from TRBV25-1 and TRBJ2-1, with TRBD1 identical over 7 bases. The trim removed 0 bases at V and 7 bases at J, leaving 6 bases unmatched. The germline V gene encodes CDR1 MGHDK and CDR2 SYGVNS. This CDR3 region has 15 residues. The CDR3 coding sequence is TGTGCCAGCAGTGAATACGGAACAGGGGAAAATGAGCAGTTCTTC. Translated, it gives CASSEYGTGENEQFF.

This sequence joins TRBV12-5 and TRBJ2-3, with D possibly TRBD2 on 6 matching bases. Germline lookup yields CDR1 LGHNT and CDR2 FRNRAP. V shed 3 bases and J shed 4 bases, with 11 bases lying between them. There are 14 residues in the CDR3. This CDR3 is CASGFAGGADTQYF. For the CDR3, the DNA is TGTGCTAGTGGTTTTGCGGGCGGGGCAGATACGCAGTATTTT.

This rearrangement joins TRBV7-2 to TRBJ2-5, with 8 bases identical to TRBD1. The germline V gene encodes CDR1 SGHTA and CDR2 FQGNSA. The J segment lost 2 bases and the V segment lost 4 bases, leaving 3 bases of the junction unmatched. The CDR3 has 14 amino acids. The CDR3 is CASSSTGGQETQYF. The CDR3 bases are TGTGCCAGCAGCTCAACAGGGGGTCAAGAGACCCAGTACTTC.